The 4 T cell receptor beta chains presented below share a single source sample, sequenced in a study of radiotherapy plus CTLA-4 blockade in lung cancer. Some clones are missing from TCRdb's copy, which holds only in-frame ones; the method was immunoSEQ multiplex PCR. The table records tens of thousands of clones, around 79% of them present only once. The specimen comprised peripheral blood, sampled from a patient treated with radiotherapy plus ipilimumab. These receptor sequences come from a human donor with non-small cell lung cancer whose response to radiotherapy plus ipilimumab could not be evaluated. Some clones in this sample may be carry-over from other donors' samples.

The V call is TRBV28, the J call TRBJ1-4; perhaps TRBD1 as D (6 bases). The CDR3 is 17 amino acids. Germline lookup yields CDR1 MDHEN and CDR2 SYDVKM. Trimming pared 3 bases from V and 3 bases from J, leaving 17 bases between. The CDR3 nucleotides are TGTGCCAGCAGTTTTTCGCTAAAGGACAGCGCTAATGAAAAACTGTTTTTT. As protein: CASSFSLKDSANEKLFF.

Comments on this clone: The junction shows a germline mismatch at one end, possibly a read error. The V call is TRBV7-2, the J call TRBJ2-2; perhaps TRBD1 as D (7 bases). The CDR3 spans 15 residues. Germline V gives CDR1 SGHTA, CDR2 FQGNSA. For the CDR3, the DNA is TGTGCCAGCAACCCTCAGGGGGGACTGGCCGGGGAGCTGCTTTTT. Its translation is CASNPQGGLAGELLF.

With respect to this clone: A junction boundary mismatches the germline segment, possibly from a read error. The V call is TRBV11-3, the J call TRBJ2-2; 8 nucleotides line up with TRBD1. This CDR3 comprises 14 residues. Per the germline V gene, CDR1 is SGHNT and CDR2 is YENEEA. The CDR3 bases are TGTGCCAGCAGCCTAGACAGGGGTACCGGGGAGCTGTTTTTT. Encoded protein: CASSLDRGTGELFF.

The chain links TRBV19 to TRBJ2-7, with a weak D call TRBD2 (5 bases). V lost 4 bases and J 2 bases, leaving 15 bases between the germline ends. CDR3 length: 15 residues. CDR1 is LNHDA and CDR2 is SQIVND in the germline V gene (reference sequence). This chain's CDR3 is CASSTSADPTYEQYF. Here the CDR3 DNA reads TGTGCCAGTAGTACCTCAGCGGACCCAACCTACGAGCAGTACTTC.